These T cell receptor beta chains were read from a single sample in a study of graft-versus-host responses after intestinal transplantation. TCRdb keeps only in-frame clones here, not all; method: immunoSEQ multiplex PCR. Here the sample spans more than 15,000 clones, about 89% being singletons. The specimen comprised bone marrow, sampled 120 to 130 days after transplant. All receptors derive from a human patient who received an intestinal transplant, so some T cells may come from the graft donor. Each CDR3 is given with its conserved first and last residue. Fields, in order: clone size, J gene, V gene, CDR3 length, D gene, CDR3 DNA, CDR3 protein. A D gene is named only where the DNA matches it firmly. The listing skips clone size in some rows; elsewhere it reads once, few, many or a size class.

clone size: NA
J gene: TRBJ2-7
V gene: TRBV27
CDR3 length: 15
D gene: NA
CDR3 DNA: TGTGCCAGCAGTGTGGGGGTTGTGGGCCCCTACGAGCAGTACTTC
CDR3 protein: CASSVGVVGPYEQYF

clone size: NA
J gene: TRBJ1-5
V gene: TRBV28
CDR3 length: 15
D gene: NA
CDR3 DNA: TGTGCCAGCAACCCGGGGGGCTATAGCAATCAGCCCCAGCATTTT
CDR3 protein: CASNPGGYSNQPQHF

clone size: NA
J gene: TRBJ2-5
V gene: TRBV19
CDR3 length: 14
D gene: TRBD2
CDR3 DNA: TGTGCCAGTAGTTCCTATAGCGGGTTGAAGACCCAGTACTTC
CDR3 protein: CASSSYSGLKTQYF

clone size: NA
J gene: TRBJ2-5
V gene: TRBV7-6
CDR3 length: 15
D gene: TRBD1
CDR3 DNA: TGTGCCAGCAGCCGGACAGGCGGGTACCAAGAGACCCAGTACTTC
CDR3 protein: CASSRTGGYQETQYF

clone size: NA
J gene: TRBJ2-2
V gene: TRBV7-9
CDR3 length: 15
D gene: TRBD2
CDR3 DNA: TGTGCCAGCAGCCCGGGACTAGCGGGAGCCGGGGAGCTGTTTTTT
CDR3 protein: CASSPGLAGAGELFF

clone size: NA
J gene: TRBJ1-3
V gene: TRBV28
CDR3 length: 14
D gene: NA
CDR3 DNA: TGTGCCAGCAGTTTATCAAACTCTGGAAACACCATATATTTT
CDR3 protein: CASSLSNSGNTIYF

clone size: NA
J gene: TRBJ2-3
V gene: TRBV5-1
CDR3 length: 15
D gene: NA
CDR3 DNA: TGCGCCAGCAGCTTGGAACCGGGGGCGACAGATACGCAGTATTTT
CDR3 protein: CASSLEPGATDTQYF

clone size: NA
J gene: TRBJ1-4
V gene: TRBV5-1
CDR3 length: 16
D gene: TRBD1
CDR3 DNA: TGTGCCAGCAGCTTAGAGGGGGCTCGAGCTAATGAAAAACTGTTTTTT
CDR3 protein: CASSLEGARANEKLFF

clone size: NA
J gene: TRBJ2-6
V gene: TRBV5-8
CDR3 length: 15
D gene: NA
CDR3 DNA: TGTGCCAGCAGCCCCCGATTGTCTGGGGCCAACGTCCTGACTTTC
CDR3 protein: CASSPRLSGANVLTF

clone size: NA
J gene: TRBJ1-2
V gene: TRBV25-1
CDR3 length: 13
D gene: NA
CDR3 DNA: TGTGCCAGCAGTGAATCGGGGGGCTATGGCTACACCTTC
CDR3 protein: CASSESGGYGYTF

clone size: NA
J gene: TRBJ2-3
V gene: TRBV7-6
CDR3 length: 14
D gene: NA
CDR3 DNA: TGTGCCAGCAGCTCGGGGGAGCACACAGATACGCAGTATTTT
CDR3 protein: CASSSGEHTDTQYF

clone size: NA
J gene: TRBJ1-5
V gene: TRBV6-5
CDR3 length: 13
D gene: NA
CDR3 DNA: TGTGCGTCGTCCGACACTTACAATCAGCCCCAGCATTTT
CDR3 protein: CASSDTYNQPQHF

clone size: NA
J gene: TRBJ1-5
V gene: TRBV27
CDR3 length: 14
D gene: NA
CDR3 DNA: TGTGCCAGCAGTTTTGCCCAGAGCAATCAGCCCCAGCATTTT
CDR3 protein: CASSFAQSNQPQHF

clone size: NA
J gene: TRBJ2-3
V gene: TRBV10-1
CDR3 length: 13
D gene: NA
CDR3 DNA: TGCGCCAGCAGTGGAGGGGCCAGAGATACGCAGTATTTT
CDR3 protein: CASSGGARDTQYF

clone size: NA
J gene: TRBJ2-7
V gene: TRBV4-1
CDR3 length: 13
D gene: NA
CDR3 DNA: TGCGCCAGCAGCCAAGCCGGGCGTTACGAGCAGTACTTC
CDR3 protein: CASSQAGRYEQYF

clone size: NA
J gene: TRBJ2-2
V gene: TRBV5-3
CDR3 length: 12
D gene: NA
CDR3 DNA: TGTGCCAGCAGCGGCTGGACCGGGGAGCTGTTTTTT
CDR3 protein: CASSGWTGELFF

clone size: NA
J gene: TRBJ1-1
V gene: TRBV18
CDR3 length: 13
D gene: NA
CDR3 DNA: TGTGCCAGCTCACCACGCTTAAACACTGAAGCTTTCTTT
CDR3 protein: CASSPRLNTEAFF

clone size: NA
J gene: TRBJ2-1
V gene: TRBV7-3
CDR3 length: 14
D gene: TRBD2
CDR3 DNA: TGTGCCAGCAGCTTAGAGAATAGCGGGAGCGAGCAGTTCTTC
CDR3 protein: CASSLENSGSEQFF

clone size: NA
J gene: TRBJ2-7
V gene: TRBV28
CDR3 length: 13
D gene: TRBD2
CDR3 DNA: TGTGCCAGCAGTTGGACTAGCGGGAACCAGCAGTACTTC
CDR3 protein: CASSWTSGNQQYF

clone size: NA
J gene: TRBJ1-1
V gene: TRBV6-1
CDR3 length: 15
D gene: NA
CDR3 DNA: TGTGCCAGCAGTGCACCGGGCCCCGGGTACACTGAAGCTTTCTTT
CDR3 protein: CASSAPGPGYTEAFF

clone size: NA
J gene: TRBJ2-7
V gene: TRBV6-6
CDR3 length: 14
D gene: TRBD1
CDR3 DNA: TGTGCCAGCAGTACACAGGGGACCAACGACGAGCAGTACTTC
CDR3 protein: CASSTQGTNDEQYF

clone size: NA
J gene: TRBJ2-1
V gene: TRBV9
CDR3 length: 16
D gene: NA
CDR3 DNA: TGTGCCAGCAGCCTACACGAGGGGAGTTCCTACAATGAGCAGTTCTTC
CDR3 protein: CASSLHEGSSYNEQFF

clone size: NA
J gene: TRBJ2-3
V gene: TRBV21-1
CDR3 length: 18
D gene: NA
CDR3 DNA: TGTGCCAGCAGCCAAAGGGGAGTGCGACACCCTAGCACAGATACGCAGTATTTT
CDR3 protein: CASSQRGVRHPSTDTQYF

clone size: NA
J gene: TRBJ1-3
V gene: TRBV6-6
CDR3 length: 13
D gene: NA
CDR3 DNA: TGTGCCAGCAGCTGGGGCAGTGGAAACACCATATATTTT
CDR3 protein: CASSWGSGNTIYF

clone size: NA
J gene: TRBJ2-2
V gene: TRBV6-8
CDR3 length: 11
D gene: NA
CDR3 DNA: TGTGCCAGCAGTCCAAACGGGGAGCTGTTTTTT
CDR3 protein: CASSPNGELFF

clone size: few
J gene: TRBJ2-3
V gene: TRBV4-1
CDR3 length: 15
D gene: NA
CDR3 DNA: TGTGCCAGCAGCCCCAGGGGGGGAAGCACAGATACGCAGTATTTT
CDR3 protein: CASSPRGGSTDTQYF

clone size: NA
J gene: TRBJ2-3
V gene: TRBV10-3
CDR3 length: 13
D gene: NA
CDR3 DNA: TGTGCCATCAGTAGCGTGAGGACAGATACGCAGTATTTT
CDR3 protein: CAISSVRTDTQYF

clone size: NA
J gene: TRBJ2-7
V gene: TRBV7-6
CDR3 length: 14
D gene: TRBD1
CDR3 DNA: TGTGCCAGCAGCCAGGGACAGGGTCCCTACGAGCAGTACTTC
CDR3 protein: CASSQGQGPYEQYF

clone size: NA
J gene: TRBJ2-1
V gene: TRBV27
CDR3 length: 14
D gene: NA
CDR3 DNA: TGTGCCACCTCGAAGACTAGAATGTACAATGAGCAGTTCTTC
CDR3 protein: CATSKTRMYNEQFF

clone size: NA
J gene: TRBJ1-2
V gene: TRBV28
CDR3 length: 13
D gene: NA
CDR3 DNA: TGTGCCAGCAGTTTACTGGGTGCGAGTGGCTACACCTTC
CDR3 protein: CASSLLGASGYTF

clone size: NA
J gene: TRBJ2-7
V gene: TRBV27
CDR3 length: 15
D gene: NA
CDR3 DNA: TGTGCCAGCGGTTGGAGTAGCGGCAGCTCCTACGAGCAGTACTTC
CDR3 protein: CASGWSSGSSYEQYF

clone size: NA
J gene: TRBJ1-1
V gene: TRBV9
CDR3 length: 14
D gene: NA
CDR3 DNA: TGTGCCAGCATGCCCGGGGGATGGGGCACTGAAGCTTTCTTT
CDR3 protein: CASMPGGWGTEAFF

clone size: medium-sized
J gene: TRBJ2-1
V gene: TRBV19
CDR3 length: 11
D gene: NA
CDR3 DNA: TGTGCCAGTAGTTCATGGGATGAGCAGTTCTTC
CDR3 protein: CASSSWDEQFF

clone size: NA
J gene: TRBJ2-5
V gene: TRBV13
CDR3 length: 15
D gene: NA
CDR3 DNA: TGTGCCAGCAGCTTAGGGCTCAGGGGTAAAGAGACCCAGTACTTC
CDR3 protein: CASSLGLRGKETQYF

clone size: NA
J gene: TRBJ2-7
V gene: TRBV5-1
CDR3 length: 14
D gene: NA
CDR3 DNA: TGCGCCAGCAGCCAGGGGACTTACCGCTACGAGCAGTACTTC
CDR3 protein: CASSQGTYRYEQYF

clone size: NA
J gene: TRBJ1-1
V gene: TRBV6-1
CDR3 length: 14
D gene: NA
CDR3 DNA: TGTGCCAGCAGTCTACAGGGAGGGAGGGTTGAAGCTTTCTTT
CDR3 protein: CASSLQGGRVEAFF

clone size: NA
J gene: TRBJ2-7
V gene: TRBV11-2
CDR3 length: 14
D gene: NA
CDR3 DNA: TGTGCCAGCAGCTTGGGGGGCGGGTCCTACGAGCAGTACTTC
CDR3 protein: CASSLGGGSYEQYF